This is a list of T cell receptor beta chains from one sample in a study of a mutant IDH1 vaccine in newly diagnosed glioma. No antigen has been identified for these receptors. The repertoire was sequenced with immunoSEQ multiplex PCR; TCRdb's copy has only in-frame clones and lacks some. The repertoire holds approximately 61,000 clones, with roughly 76% as singletons. The sequences come from PBMCs, collected from a glioma patient whose treatment included an IDH1 peptide vaccine. These receptors all stem from a middle-aged man with glioma. CDR3s include the opening cysteine and the closing phenylalanine or tryptophan. Fields, in order: D gene, V gene, J gene, CDR3 length, clone size, CDR3 protein, CDR3 DNA. D genes are given only for firm matches. Size is omitted from some rows. Given values are once, few, many or a class for expanded clones.

TRBD2	TRBV5-6	TRBJ2-2	18	-	CASSPLDLAGGIHGELFF	TGTGCCAGCAGCCCGCTGGATCTAGCGGGAGGTATTCACGGGGAGCTGTTTTTT
-	TRBV6-6	TRBJ2-3	15	-	CASNAPPGRADTQYF	TGTGCCAGCAATGCACCCCCGGGTAGGGCAGATACGCAGTATTTT
-	TRBV5-1	TRBJ2-5	15	-	CASSRRTGGQETQYF	TGCGCCAGCAGCAGGAGGACTGGGGGCCAAGAGACCCAGTACTTC
-	TRBV29-1	TRBJ1-2	11	-	CNVLIGVGYTF	TGCAACGTTCTAATAGGTGTCGGCTACACCTTC
-	TRBV2	TRBJ2-7	12	-	CASRLSSYEQYF	TGTGCCAGCAGGTTGAGCTCCTACGAGCAGTACTTC
-	TRBV9	TRBJ2-5	14	-	CASSVGAVQETQYF	TGTGCCAGCAGCGTAGGGGCAGTGCAAGAGACCCAGTACTTC
TRBD2	TRBV9	TRBJ2-1	16	few	CASSGKTSGLNNEQFF	TGTGCCAGCAGCGGCAAGACTAGCGGGCTGAACAATGAGCAGTTCTTC
TRBD2	TRBV30	TRBJ2-1	14	-	CAWNLRGGLDEQFF	TGTGCCTGGAACTTGCGGGGGGGGCTCGATGAGCAGTTCTTC
-	TRBV7-8	TRBJ2-5	13	-	CASSRGATETQYF	TGTGCCAGCAGCCGAGGGGCGACGGAGACCCAGTACTTC
-	TRBV28	TRBJ1-4	14	-	CASSSDTTNEKLFF	TGTGCCAGCAGTTCGGATACAACTAATGAAAAACTGTTTTTT
TRBD1	TRBV10-3	TRBJ2-3	16	-	CAISESGTGSPDTQYF	TGTGCCATCAGTGAGTCGGGGACAGGGTCTCCAGATACGCAGTATTTT
-	TRBV4-3	TRBJ1-6	17	-	CASSPRSSFSYNSPLHF	TGCGCCAGCAGCCCACGGAGCTCCTTCTCCTATAATTCACCCCTCCACTTT
-	TRBV7-9	TRBJ2-1	15	-	CASNNAGSSYNEQFF	TGTGCCAGCAACAACGCGGGAAGCTCCTACAATGAGCAGTTCTTC
-	TRBV6-6	TRBJ2-7	15	-	CASRERQTGPYEQYF	TGTGCCAGCAGAGAGCGTCAAACAGGGCCCTACGAGCAGTACTTC
-	TRBV2	TRBJ2-2	11	-	CATGGARELFF	TGTGCCACCGGAGGGGCCCGGGAGCTGTTTTTT
-	TRBV7-2	TRBJ2-7	12	-	CASSHSSYEQYF	TGTGCCAGCAGCCATTCCTCCTACGAGCAGTACTTC
TRBD1	TRBV10-2	TRBJ1-2	10	-	CASGRTGPTF	TGCGCCAGTGGGAGGACAGGGCCAACCTTC
-	TRBV11-2	TRBJ2-7	13	-	CASSSGGSYEQYF	TGTGCCAGCAGCTCCGGCGGCTCCTACGAGCAGTACTTC
TRBD1	TRBV5-4	TRBJ2-7	15	-	CASSLEGTGSYEQYF	TGTGCCAGCAGCTTGGAGGGGACAGGGTCCTACGAGCAGTACTTC
TRBD1	TRBV6-5	TRBJ1-4	15	-	CASSYYDRGPEKLFF	TGTGCCAGCAGTTACTACGACAGGGGGCCTGAAAAACTGTTTTTT
TRBD1	TRBV6-5	TRBJ1-1	16	-	CASSYLRTGGNTEAFF	TGTGCCAGCAGTTACCTCAGGACAGGGGGGAACACTGAAGCTTTCTTT
-	TRBV28	TRBJ2-7	12	few	CASRNRWNEQYF	TGTGCCAGCAGGAACAGGTGGAACGAGCAGTACTTC
TRBD1	TRBV18	TRBJ2-7	13	once	CASSPPGSRGLYF	TGTGCCAGCTCACCTCCCGGATCCAGGGGGCTGTACTTC
-	TRBV2	TRBJ1-3	16	-	CASSAQGPGAGNTIYF	TGTGCCAGCAGTGCCCAGGGACCCGGGGCTGGAAACACCATATATTTT
-	TRBV7-8	TRBJ2-7	13	-	CASSLAGSYEQYF	TGTGCCAGCAGCTTAGCGGGTTCCTACGAGCAGTACTTC
TRBD1	TRBV18	TRBJ2-7	15	-	CASSPLGQVSYEQYF	TGTGCCAGCTCACCACTGGGACAGGTCTCCTACGAGCAGTACTTC
-	TRBV2	TRBJ1-2	15	-	CASSENQGLGYGYTF	TGTGCCAGTAGTGAGAACCAGGGGCTCGGCTATGGCTACACCTTC
TRBD1	TRBV11-1	TRBJ2-7	18	-	CASSPAHAGGQSSYEQYF	TGTGCCAGCAGCCCAGCTCACGCAGGGGGACAGAGCTCCTACGAGCAGTACTTC
-	TRBV11-2	TRBJ2-5	11	few	CASSLGETQYF	TGTGCCAGCAGCTTAGGAGAGACCCAGTACTTC
TRBD2	TRBV28	TRBJ2-1	15	-	CASSLEPGTRSEQFF	TGTGCCAGCAGCCTAGAACCCGGGACTAGGTCTGAGCAGTTCTTC
-	TRBV19	TRBJ1-2	13	few	CASIAAVKYGYTF	TGTGCCAGTATCGCAGCCGTGAAGTATGGCTACACCTTC
-	TRBV5-6	TRBJ2-3	15	-	CASSLVGVLTDTQYF	TGTGCCAGCAGCTTGGTTGGAGTCTTGACAGATACGCAGTATTTT
-	TRBV4-1	TRBJ2-7	15	-	CASSPEEGLRYEQYF	TGCGCCAGCAGCCCGGAGGAGGGACTGCGCTACGAGCAGTACTTC
-	TRBV21-1	TRBJ2-7	20	-	CASSKVITSGRALPTYEQYF	TGTGCCAGCAGCAAAGTAATAACTAGCGGGAGGGCTTTACCTACCTACGAGCAGTACTTC
TRBD1	TRBV28	TRBJ1-1	15	once	CASSRGDRRNTEAFF	TGTGCCAGCAGCCGCGGGGACAGGAGGAACACTGAAGCTTTCTTT
-	TRBV7-3	TRBJ1-1	13	-	CASSSRRGTEAFF	TGTGCCAGCAGCTCCCGAAGAGGCACTGAAGCTTTCTTT
-	TRBV7-8	TRBJ1-2	14	-	CASSTGTFVYGYTF	TGTGCCAGCAGCACAGGGACTTTCGTCTATGGCTACACCTTC
TRBD2	TRBV13	TRBJ2-5	15	-	CASSLGLAGLETQYF	TGTGCCAGCAGCTTAGGACTAGCGGGGTTAGAGACCCAGTACTTC
TRBD1	TRBV5-4	TRBJ2-1	15	-	CASSSGQGNHNEQFF	TGTGCCAGCAGCTCCGGACAGGGGAACCATAATGAGCAGTTCTTC
-	TRBV28	TRBJ2-7	12	few	CASSFRLYEQYF	TGTGCCAGCAGTTTCCGCCTCTACGAGCAGTACTTC
-	TRBV9	TRBJ2-1	15	-	CASSVGADFGNEQFF	TGTGCCAGCAGCGTAGGAGCGGATTTCGGCAATGAGCAGTTCTTC
TRBD2	TRBV9	TRBJ2-5	17	-	CASSVESSGRALETQYF	TGTGCCAGCAGCGTAGAGTCTAGCGGGAGGGCCCTAGAGACCCAGTACTTC
TRBD1	TRBV6-5	TRBJ2-7	15	few	CATSVQGVLYYEQYF	TGTGCCACGTCGGTACAGGGGGTCCTTTACTACGAGCAGTACTTC
TRBD1	TRBV5-4	TRBJ1-1	16	-	CASSPGQGRVNTEAFF	TGTGCCAGCAGCCCAGGACAGGGGAGGGTGAACACTGAAGCTTTCTTT
TRBD1	TRBV5-1	TRBJ2-7	14	-	CASSLGTGFYEQYF	TGCGCCAGCAGCTTGGGGACAGGGTTCTACGAGCAGTACTTC
TRBD2	TRBV7-2	TRBJ2-5	15	-	CASSLGLAIQETQYF	TGTGCCAGCAGCCTGGGACTAGCCATCCAAGAGACCCAGTACTTC
-	TRBV5-6	TRBJ2-2	13	-	CASSQPTGGELFF	TGTGCCAGCAGCCAACCGACGGGCGGGGAGCTGTTTTTT
-	TRBV30	TRBJ2-3	15	once	CAWQRGGASTDTQYF	TGTGCCTGGCAAAGAGGTGGCGCCTCCACAGATACGCAGTATTTT
TRBD1	TRBV13	TRBJ2-7	15	-	CASSPRDRGTYEQYF	TGTGCCAGCAGCCCCAGGGACAGGGGAACGTACGAGCAGTACTTC
-	TRBV27	TRBJ2-5	16	-	CASSLGAGAPQETQYF	TGTGCCAGCAGTTTAGGAGCAGGGGCCCCCCAAGAGACCCAGTACTTC
-	TRBV7-3	TRBJ1-1	13	few	CASSRDVDTEAFF	TGTGCCAGCAGCCGGGATGTTGACACTGAAGCTTTCTTT